This T cell receptor beta chain is drawn from a study of cytomegalovirus exposure and HLA in healthy donors. About this clone itself: Its target is unknown.

Study-wide results and caveats: An analysis was carried out later, and it reportedly showed fewer N-insertions in an Asian-associated ancestry cluster than the approximately 670-donor mean. Under in vitro conditions, three CMV-associated chains were confirmed as specific for CMV antigens.

PCR employed 60 Vbeta and 13 Jbeta primers. TCRdb's copy holds only in-frame clones and misses some; the assay was immunoSEQ multiplex PCR. Of some 160,000 clones in the sample, roughly 80% were seen once. The CDR3 sequence is 18 residues long. The J segment lost 4 bases and the V segment lost 0 bases, leaving 13 bases of the junction unmatched. Germline assignment: CDR1 SGHDN and CDR2 FVKESK. The V gene is TRBV14, the J gene TRBJ2-3, with TRBD2 identical over 7 bases. The sequenced sample consisted of PBMCs. The TCR comes from a man between 45 and 60 years old in good health and CMV-seropositive. This chain's CDR3 is CASSQEGGTHMGADTQYF. DNA for the CDR3: TGTGCCAGCAGCCAAGAGGGAGGGACTCACATGGGGGCAGATACGCAGTATTTT.